This TCR beta chain is drawn from a study of T cells in Graves' hyperthyroidism and ophthalmopathy. Notes on the study in general: Stable hyperthyroidism and ophthalmopathy were separated using 13 V-J signatures. The model identified upcoming ophthalmopathy a median approximately seven months ahead of onset.

Germline V CDR1 and CDR2: SGHDT, YYEEEE. The CDR3 is 15 residues long. V shed 5 bases and J 5 bases; nucleotides not matched to a gene: 6. This clonotype showed up many times. The target antigen is unknown. Hyperthyroidism, newly diagnosed and lasting under 2 months, affected patients aged 18 to 65. Authors of the study amplified TCR beta CDR3 regions from RNA transcripts. HTBI primers were the set used in a first-round RT-PCR of the TCR CDR3. One entry per CDR3 protein, called by TCRdb with MiXCR from the multiplex PCR reads. The data contain some 250,000 distinct CDR3 sequences, approximately 14% of them seen just once; the ten biggest clones take up roughly 15%.

The sample taken for sequencing was blood. The receptor comes from a woman aged 40-49 years with Graves' hyperthyroidism that later progressed to Graves' ophthalmopathy. The chain carries TRBV5-6 and TRBJ2-7; 14 positions agree with TRBD2. CDR3 DNA sequence: TGTGCCAGCAGTCGCGGGACTAGCGGGAGAGACGAGCAGTACTTC. This codes for CASSRGTSGRDEQYF.